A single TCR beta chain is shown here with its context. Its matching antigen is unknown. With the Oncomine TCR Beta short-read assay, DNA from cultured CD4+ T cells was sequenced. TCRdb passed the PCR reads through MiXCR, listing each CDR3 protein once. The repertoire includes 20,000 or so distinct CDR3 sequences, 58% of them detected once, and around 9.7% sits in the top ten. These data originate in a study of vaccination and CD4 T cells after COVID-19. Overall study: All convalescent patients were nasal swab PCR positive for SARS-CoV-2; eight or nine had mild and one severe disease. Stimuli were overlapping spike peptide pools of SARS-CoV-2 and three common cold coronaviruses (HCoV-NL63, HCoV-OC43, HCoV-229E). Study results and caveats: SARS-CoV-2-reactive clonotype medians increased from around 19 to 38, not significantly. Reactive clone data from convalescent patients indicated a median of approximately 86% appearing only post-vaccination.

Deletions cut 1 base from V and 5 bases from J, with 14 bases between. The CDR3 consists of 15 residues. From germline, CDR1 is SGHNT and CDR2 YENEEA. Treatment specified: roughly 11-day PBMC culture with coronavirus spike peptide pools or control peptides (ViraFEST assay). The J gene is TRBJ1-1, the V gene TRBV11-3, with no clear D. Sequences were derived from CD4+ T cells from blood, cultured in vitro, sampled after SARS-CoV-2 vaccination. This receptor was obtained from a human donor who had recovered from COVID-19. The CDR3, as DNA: TGTGCCAGCAGCTTAGTAACGGGGTTGGGGACTGAAGCTTTCTTT. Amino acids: CASSLVTGLGTEAFF.